A selection of T cell receptor beta chains follows, all from one sample in a study of tumor-infiltrating lymphocytes in oesophageal squamous cell carcinoma. TCRdb re-analysed the PCR reads in MiXCR, keeping a single row per CDR3 protein. The sample shows 9,000 or so distinct CDR3 sequences, 60% to 75% of them seen only once. The sample consisted of esophageal tumor tissue. The receptors stem from a female donor with esophageal squamous cell carcinoma. The CDR3 runs from the conserved cysteine through the conserved F or W. The D gene is left open where the match is weak. A row's size may be missing; if present it is once, few, many or a size class.

TRBJ1-1,NA,TRBV28,NA,15,CASNRGRGGNTEAFF,TGTGCCAGCAATCGGGGCCGGGGGGGCAACACTGAAGCTTTCTTT
TRBJ2-7,NA,TRBV12-3/TRBV12-4,TRBD1,15,CASKKPGQGSHEQYF,TGTGCCAGCAAGAAACCGGGACAGGGCTCCCACGAGCAGTACTTC
TRBJ2-1,NA,TRBV7-3,TRBD2,15,CASSLAGGRHNEQFF,TGTGCCAGCAGCTTGGCGGGAGGGAGGCACAATGAGCAGTTCTTC
TRBJ2-1,few,TRBV7-2,NA,17,CASSSNPDSPSYNEQFF,TGTGCCAGCAGCTCAAACCCCGACAGTCCCTCCTACAATGAGCAGTTCTTC
TRBJ2-7,few,TRBV7-8,NA,12,CASSLGSYEQYF,TGTGCCAGCAGCTTAGGGTCCTACGAGCAGTACTTC
TRBJ2-1,NA,TRBV27,NA,14,CASTGGTPYNEQFF,TGTGCCAGCACCGGTGGGACCCCCTACAATGAGCAGTTCTTC
TRBJ1-6,NA,TRBV7-3,TRBD1,14,CASSWDRDNSPLHF,TGTGCCAGCAGCTGGGACAGGGATAATTCACCCCTCCACTTT
TRBJ2-7,NA,TRBV7-6,TRBD2,16,CASSLGDPSGGYEQYF,TGTGCCAGCAGCTTAGGGGATCCAAGCGGGGGCTACGAGCAGTACTTC
TRBJ2-5,few,TRBV7-2,NA,15,CASSTHLSQGETQYF,TGTGCCAGCAGCACCCATCTCTCCCAGGGAGAGACCCAGTACTTC
TRBJ2-7,many,TRBV6-1,NA,13,CASRDDSGWEQYF,TGTGCCAGCAGGGACGACTCTGGGTGGGAGCAGTACTTC
TRBJ2-1,NA,TRBV7-4,TRBD2,22,CASSLVRQRAGELKSSYNEQFF,TGTGCCAGCAGCTTAGTCAGACAGAGAGCGGGAGAGCTCAAGAGCTCCTACAATGAGCAGTTCTTC
TRBJ2-3,NA,TRBV10-3,TRBD2,16,CAISERTSGRTDTQYF,TGTGCCATCAGTGAAAGGACTAGCGGAAGGACAGATACGCAGTATTTT
TRBJ1-2,NA,TRBV19,TRBD1,12,CASRDRDYGYTF,TGTGCCAGCCGGGACAGGGACTATGGCTACACCTTC
TRBJ2-2,NA,TRBV7-3,NA,16,CASSPGNTPYTGELFF,TGTGCCAGCAGCCCCGGAAATACGCCATACACCGGGGAGCTGTTTTTT
TRBJ2-5,NA,TRBV6-1,NA,15,CASSRTGNGQETQYF,TGTGCCAGCAGTCGCACAGGGAACGGCCAAGAGACCCAGTACTTC
TRBJ2-7,few,TRBV7-9,NA,13,CASSLARVNEQYF,TGTGCCAGCAGCTTAGCGCGGGTAAACGAGCAGTACTTC
TRBJ2-5,NA,TRBV6-2/TRBV6-3,TRBD2,15,CASRRSSGSFSEQYF,TGTGCCAGCAGACGGTCTAGCGGGAGTTTCAGTGAGCAGTACTTC
TRBJ2-5,NA,TRBV7-8,NA,14,CASSLVLVQGTQYF,TGTGCCAGCAGCTTAGTTTTGGTCCAAGGGACCCAGTACTTC
TRBJ2-1,NA,TRBV6-8,TRBD1,14,CASRPTGLFNEQFF,TGTGCCAGCAGACCGACAGGGTTGTTTAATGAGCAGTTCTTC
TRBJ2-7,few,TRBV6-1,TRBD1,16,CASFPPQGKGLYEQYF,TGTGCCAGCTTTCCTCCACAGGGGAAAGGTCTCTACGAGCAGTACTTC
TRBJ2-1,NA,TRBV7-2,NA,15,CASSLAGVPYNEQFF,TGTGCCAGCAGCTTAGCGGGAGTACCCTACAATGAGCAGTTCTTC
TRBJ2-3,once,TRBV7-2,TRBD1,18,CASSLMRGDRAHTGELYF,TGTGCCAGCAGCTTAATGCGCGGAGACAGGGCCCACACCGGGGAGCTGTATTTT
TRBJ2-1,once,TRBV10-1,NA,14,CASSPSGVRGEQFF,TGCGCCAGCAGTCCTTCGGGAGTTCGGGGGGAGCAGTTCTTC
TRBJ2-7,NA,TRBV7-2,TRBD1,13,CASSIDRVYEQYF,TGTGCCAGCAGCATCGACAGGGTCTACGAGCAGTACTTC
TRBJ2-4,NA,TRBV6-2/TRBV6-3,TRBD2,19,CASRGGGTRGGGSYNEQYF,TGTGCCAGCAGGGGGGGCGGGACTAGGGGTGGCGGCTCCTACAATGAGCAGTACTTC
TRBJ2-7,once,TRBV10-2,TRBD2,14,CASSERTSLYEQYF,TGCGCCAGCAGTGAAAGGACTAGTCTGTACGAGCAGTACTTC
TRBJ2-3,NA,TRBV11-1,TRBD1,16,CASSLTGTGGTDTQYF,TGTGCCAGCAGCTTAACCGGGACAGGGGGCACAGATACGCAGTATTTT
TRBJ2-1,NA,TRBV6-6,NA,11,CASNSGYEQFF,TGTGCCAGCAATTCGGGCTACGAGCAGTTCTTC
TRBJ2-5,NA,TRBV5-1,TRBD2,15,CASSPGLAGRETQYF,TGCGCCAGCAGCCCGGGACTAGCGGGAAGAGAGACCCAGTACTTC
TRBJ2-3,few,TRBV28,TRBD2,17,CASSHPRGLAGGYTQYF,TGTGCCAGCAGCCATCCCAGAGGACTAGCGGGAGGGTATACGCAGTATTTT
TRBJ1-2,NA,TRBV7-2,NA,15,CASSLAYRDRDGYTF,TGTGCCAGCAGCTTAGCTTACAGGGACCGGGATGGCTACACCTTC
TRBJ2-7,NA,TRBV11-2,NA,17,CASSLDLGAGVTREQYF,TGTGCCAGCAGCTTAGATCTTGGAGCTGGGGTTACTAGGGAGCAGTACTTC
TRBJ2-7,few,TRBV7-6,NA,15,CASSLVPGSSYEQYF,TGTGCCAGCAGCTTAGTTCCGGGGAGTTCCTACGAGCAGTACTTC
TRBJ2-1,NA,TRBV7-6,NA,12,CASSLERNEQFF,TGTGCCAGCAGCTTAGAAAGGAATGAGCAGTTCTTC
TRBJ2-4,few,TRBV7-2,NA,17,CASSLVPSGTARNIQYF,TGTGCCAGCAGCTTAGTTCCCTCCGGGACCGCGAGGAACATTCAGTACTTC
TRBJ2-7,NA,TRBV7-8,NA,14,CASSLIAESYEQYF,TGTGCCAGCAGCCTCATAGCGGAGTCCTACGAGCAGTACTTC
TRBJ2-7,NA,TRBV4-3,NA,15,CASSQVASPDYEQYF,TGCGCCAGCAGCCAAGTGGCCTCCCCAGACTACGAGCAGTACTTC
TRBJ2-7,NA,TRBV7-2,NA,18,CASSLVVGGLGGAYEQYF,TGTGCCAGCAGCTTAGTAGTAGGGGGGTTGGGGGGGGCCTACGAGCAGTACTTC
TRBJ2-7,NA,TRBV6-1,NA,13,CASSEALRYEQYF,TGTGCCAGCAGTGAAGCGCTTAGGTACGAGCAGTACTTC
TRBJ2-7,NA,TRBV10-3,TRBD1,15,CAISESRDRAREQYF,TGTGCCATCAGTGAGTCGAGGGACAGGGCCCGCGAGCAGTACTTC
TRBJ2-5,large,TRBV24-1,TRBD2,15,CATSEGLAGGETQYF,TGTGCCACCAGTGAAGGACTAGCGGGGGGAGAGACCCAGTACTTC
TRBJ1-4,NA,TRBV5-1,NA,13,CASSPPTNEKLFF,TGCGCCAGCAGCCCGCCAACTAATGAAAAACTGTTTTTT